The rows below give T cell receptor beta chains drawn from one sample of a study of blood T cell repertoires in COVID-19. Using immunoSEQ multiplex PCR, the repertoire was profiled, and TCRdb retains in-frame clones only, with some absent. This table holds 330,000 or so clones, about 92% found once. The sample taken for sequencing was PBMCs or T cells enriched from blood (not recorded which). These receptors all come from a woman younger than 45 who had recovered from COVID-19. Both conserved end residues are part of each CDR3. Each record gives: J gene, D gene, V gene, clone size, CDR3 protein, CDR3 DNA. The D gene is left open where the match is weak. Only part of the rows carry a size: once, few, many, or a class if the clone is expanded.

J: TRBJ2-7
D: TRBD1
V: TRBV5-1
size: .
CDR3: CASSLEQGGSSYEQYF
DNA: TGCGCCAGCAGCTTGGAACAGGGGGGTAGCTCCTACGAGCAGTACTTC

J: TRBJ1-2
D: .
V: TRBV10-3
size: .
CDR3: CAISEQGNYGYTF
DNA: TGTGCCATCAGTGAGCAGGGTAACTATGGCTACACCTTC

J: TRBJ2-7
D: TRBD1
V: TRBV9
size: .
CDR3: CASSDRGDSYEQYF
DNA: TGTGCCAGCAGCGACAGGGGAGACTCCTACGAGCAGTACTTC

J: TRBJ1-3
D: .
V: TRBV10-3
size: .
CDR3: CAISERGSGNTIYF
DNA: TGTGCCATCAGTGAACGGGGATCTGGAAACACCATATATTTT

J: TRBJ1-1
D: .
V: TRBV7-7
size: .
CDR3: CASSPATGNTEAFF
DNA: TGTGCTAGCAGCCCCGCGACAGGGAACACTGAAGCTTTCTTT

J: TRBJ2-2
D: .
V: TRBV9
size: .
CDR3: CASSVPGANTGELFF
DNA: TGTGCCAGCAGCGTCCCAGGGGCGAACACCGGGGAGCTGTTTTTT

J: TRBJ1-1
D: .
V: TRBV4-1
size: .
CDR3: CASSLPEIRGTEAFF
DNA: TGCGCCAGCAGCCTCCCGGAGATTAGAGGAACTGAAGCTTTCTTT

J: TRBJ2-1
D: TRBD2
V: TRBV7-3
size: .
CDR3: CASSLWGGGRRVEQFF
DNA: TGTGCCAGCAGCTTATGGGGAGGCGGGAGAAGGGTTGAGCAGTTCTTC

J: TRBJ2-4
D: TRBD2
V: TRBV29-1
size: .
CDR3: CSVGRGGLAGVLAKNIQYF
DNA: TGCAGCGTTGGCCGAGGAGGTCTAGCGGGAGTCTTAGCCAAAAACATTCAGTACTTC

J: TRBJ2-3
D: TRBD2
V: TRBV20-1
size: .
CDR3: CSASGTSGRQSLPDTQYF
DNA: TGCAGTGCTAGTGGGACTAGCGGGAGACAGTCGCTCCCAGATACGCAGTATTTT

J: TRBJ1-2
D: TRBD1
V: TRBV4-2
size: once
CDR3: CASSQAEGAGSYGYTF
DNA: TGTGCCAGCAGCCAAGCTGAGGGGGCCGGTAGCTATGGCTACACCTTC

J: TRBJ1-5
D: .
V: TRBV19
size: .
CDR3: CASSIGVSGGNQPQHF
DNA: TGTGCCAGTAGTATAGGTGTGTCAGGGGGCAATCAGCCCCAGCATTTT

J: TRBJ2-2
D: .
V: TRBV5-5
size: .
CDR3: CASSLGLSNGGELFF
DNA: TGTGCCAGCAGCTTGGGACTCAGCAATGGCGGGGAGCTGTTTTTT

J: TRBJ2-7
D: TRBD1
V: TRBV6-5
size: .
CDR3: CASSPRQGIYEQYF
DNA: TGTGCCAGCAGTCCTAGACAGGGAATTTACGAGCAGTACTTC

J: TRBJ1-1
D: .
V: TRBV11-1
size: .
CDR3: CASSWGAMNTEAFF
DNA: TGTGCCAGCAGCTGGGGAGCCATGAACACTGAAGCTTTCTTT

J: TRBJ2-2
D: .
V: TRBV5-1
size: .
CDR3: CASGRTANTGELFF
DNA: TGCGCCAGCGGCCGGACAGCGAACACCGGGGAGCTGTTTTTT

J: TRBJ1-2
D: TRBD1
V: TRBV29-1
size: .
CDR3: CSASDPGTGDPYGYTF
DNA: TGCAGCGCCTCCGATCCCGGGACAGGGGATCCCTATGGCTACACCTTC

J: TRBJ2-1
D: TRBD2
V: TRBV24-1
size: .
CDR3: CATSDPVPRGAGGRNEQFF
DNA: TGTGCCACCAGTGACCCCGTCCCAAGAGGGGCGGGGGGGCGTAATGAGCAGTTCTTC

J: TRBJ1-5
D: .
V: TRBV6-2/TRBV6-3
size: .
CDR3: CASSQYSAGRNQPQHF
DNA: TGTGCCAGCAGCCAATACTCCGCGGGCCGCAATCAGCCCCAGCATTTT

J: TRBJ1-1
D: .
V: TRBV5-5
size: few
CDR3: CASSQWTYRKAFF
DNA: TGTGCCAGCAGTCAATGGACTTATCGGAAAGCTTTCTTT

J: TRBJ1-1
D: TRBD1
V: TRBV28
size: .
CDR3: CASRRDRGLAEAFF
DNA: TGTGCCAGCAGGAGAGACAGGGGGCTGGCTGAAGCTTTCTTT

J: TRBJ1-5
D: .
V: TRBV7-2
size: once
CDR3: CASSSNPAGTNLGPQHF
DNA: TGTGCCAGCAGCTCGAACCCAGCCGGGACAAACCTTGGACCCCAGCATTTT

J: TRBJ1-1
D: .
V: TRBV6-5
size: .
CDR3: CASSSLGGNTEAFF
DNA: TGTGCCAGCAGTTCCTTGGGGGGGAACACTGAAGCTTTCTTT

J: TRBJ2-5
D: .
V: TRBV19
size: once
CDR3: CASSWRRGGETQYF
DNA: TGTGCCAGTAGTTGGAGAAGGGGGGGAGAGACCCAGTACTTC

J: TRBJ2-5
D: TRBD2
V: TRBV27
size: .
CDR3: CASSSWRLRAGEETQYF
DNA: TGTGCCAGCAGTTCCTGGCGACTAAGGGCGGGGGAAGAGACCCAGTACTTC

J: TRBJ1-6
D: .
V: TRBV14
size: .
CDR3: CASSQAGSYSPLHF
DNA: TGTGCCAGCAGCCAAGCCGGGAGTTATTCACCCCTCCACTTT

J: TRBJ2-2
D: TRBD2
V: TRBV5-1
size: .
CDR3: CASSYLPAGDTGELFF
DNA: TGCGCCAGCAGTTACCTCCCAGCGGGGGACACCGGGGAGCTGTTTTTT

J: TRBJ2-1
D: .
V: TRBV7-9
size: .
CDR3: CASSSGGNEQFF
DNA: TGTGCCAGCAGCTCAGGGGGGAATGAGCAGTTCTTC